This T cell receptor beta chain was found in a study of cytomegalovirus exposure and HLA in healthy donors. The primer mix had 60 Vbeta and 13 Jbeta primers. Sequenced by immunoSEQ multiplex PCR; TCRdb stores in-frame clones only, minus some. Among around 100,000 clones listed, less than 80% were seen once. As regards this clone: Its antigen is as yet unknown.

With 6 bases removed from V and 2 bases from J, the gap between germline ends came to 13 bases. The CDR3 runs to 15 residues. Germline V gene sequence: CDR1 SNHLY, CDR2 FYNNEI. Study findings and constraints: Analysis was performed later, and it showed HLA-associated TCR beta chains to be more clonally expanded than equally common others. DRB1 showed the most TCR associations and HLA-C the fewest in a later analysis, as rates varied by HLA locus.

This clonotype was sampled from a middle-aged woman in good health and CMV-seropositive. The chain carries TRBV2 and TRBJ1-4; D is undetermined. The source material was PBMCs. The CDR3 loop reads CASSSPRVTNEKLFF. CDR3 DNA: TGTGCCAGCAGCTCCCCGAGGGTTACTAATGAAAAACTGTTTTTT.